A selection of T cell receptor beta chains follows, all from one sample in a study of blood T cell repertoires in COVID-19. Data came from immunoSEQ multiplex PCR; TCRdb stores just in-frame clones and leaves some out. The sample includes 350,000 to 400,000 clones, roughly 89% of them seen just once. Sequencing input: peripheral blood. These receptors all stem from a man aged 18 to 30 with active or convalescent COVID-19. The CDR3 runs from the conserved cysteine through the conserved F or W. D genes are given only for firm matches. Only some rows state a clone size, as once, few, many or a class for expanded clones.

J gene	clone size	V gene	D gene	CDR3 protein	CDR3 DNA
TRBJ2-1	few	TRBV6-6	TRBD2	CASSPTVAGGPDDEQFF	TGTGCCAGCAGTCCGACGGTAGCGGGAGGTCCGGACGATGAGCAGTTCTTC
TRBJ1-6	NA	TRBV27	TRBD1	CASSNARTGVLPLHF	TGTGCCAGCAGTAATGCAAGGACAGGAGTTCTACCCCTCCACTTT
TRBJ1-5	NA	TRBV9	NA	CASSVRGGDQPQHF	TGTGCCAGCAGCGTCCGAGGGGGGGATCAGCCCCAGCATTTT
TRBJ2-7	NA	TRBV5-1	TRBD1	CASSQTGGAAEQYF	TGCGCCAGCAGCCAGACAGGGGGTGCGGCCGAGCAGTACTTC
TRBJ2-3	NA	TRBV7-7	TRBD2	CASSLVAGASPEAQYF	TGTGCTAGCAGCTTAGTGGCGGGAGCGTCCCCGGAGGCGCAGTATTTT
TRBJ1-1	few	TRBV9	NA	CASSAGTGFTEAFF	TGTGCCAGCAGCGCCGGTACAGGGTTCACTGAAGCTTTCTTT
TRBJ2-3	NA	TRBV28	TRBD1	CASSLGQEYTDTQYF	TGTGCCAGCAGTCTCGGACAGGAATACACAGATACGCAGTATTTT
TRBJ1-2	NA	TRBV19	NA	CASTHRTDYGYTF	TGTGCCAGTACCCATCGGACAGACTATGGCTACACCTTC
TRBJ2-7	NA	TRBV6-6	TRBD1	CASSPGQGGYSSYEQYF	TGTGCCAGCAGTCCCGGACAGGGGGGCTATAGCTCCTACGAGCAGTACTTC
TRBJ2-7	NA	TRBV15	NA	CATSRDQLEQYF	TGTGCCACCAGCAGAGATCAACTTGAGCAGTACTTC
TRBJ2-7	few	TRBV3-1/TRBV3-2	NA	CASSKVGAYEQYF	TGTGCCAGCAGCAAGGTAGGGGCCTACGAGCAGTACTTC
TRBJ1-4	NA	TRBV25-1	NA	CASSESTGLREKLFF	TGTGCCAGCAGTGAATCGACAGGCCTGAGGGAAAAACTGTTTTTT
TRBJ1-1	NA	TRBV2	NA	CATIRGTVQRGEAFF	TGTGCCACAATCAGGGGCACCGTCCAGCGCGGGGAAGCTTTCTTT
TRBJ2-7	few	TRBV7-2	NA	CASSFNSYEQYF	TGTGCCAGCAGCTTTAACTCCTACGAGCAGTACTTC
TRBJ2-3	NA	TRBV10-1	TRBD1	CASEPKGQGADTQYF	TGCGCCAGCGAGCCCAAGGGACAGGGGGCGGATACGCAGTATTTT
TRBJ2-7	once	TRBV27	TRBD2	CASSPGLAGYYEQYF	TGTGCCAGCAGTCCGGGACTAGCGGGGTACTACGAGCAGTACTTC
TRBJ2-4	NA	TRBV5-1	TRBD2	CASSSLAGGDIQYF	TGCGCCAGCAGCTCACTAGCGGGAGGTGACATTCAGTACTTC
TRBJ2-1	once	TRBV9	TRBD2	CASSVGTSGYNEQFF	TGTGCCAGCAGCGTAGGCACTAGCGGATACAATGAGCAGTTCTTC
TRBJ2-1	NA	TRBV19	TRBD2	CASSISGGVAAEQFF	TGTGCCAGTAGTATCTCGGGGGGGGTAGCGGCTGAGCAGTTCTTC
TRBJ1-2	few	TRBV4-3	NA	CASSQGVAGDGYTF	TGCGCCAGCAGCCAAGGGGTTGCGGGGGACGGCTACACCTTC
TRBJ1-1	once	TRBV6-6	NA	CASSYSGSGNTEAFF	TGTGCCAGCAGTTACTCGGGCAGCGGGAACACTGAAGCTTTCTTT
TRBJ2-3	NA	TRBV21-1	NA	CASRRAGGAFPTDTQYF	TGTGCCAGCAGGAGAGCAGGGGGCGCGTTCCCCACAGATACGCAGTATTTT
TRBJ2-7	NA	TRBV6-1	NA	CASSDQDSSYEQYF	TGTGCCAGCAGTGACCAGGACAGTTCCTACGAGCAGTACTTC
TRBJ1-6	NA	TRBV10-3	NA	CATRPEGNSPLHF	TGTGCCACCCGACCGGAGGGGAATTCACCCCTCCACTTT
TRBJ2-3	NA	TRBV9	TRBD2	CASSPIAGGSTDTQYF	TGTGCCAGCAGCCCGATAGCGGGGGGGAGCACAGATACGCAGTATTTT
TRBJ2-7	NA	TRBV18	TRBD1	CASSPQRTGTYEQYF	TGTGCCAGCTCACCACAAAGGACAGGGACCTACGAGCAGTACTTC
TRBJ2-1	NA	TRBV7-3	NA	CASSTGGPTYNEQFF	TGTGCCAGCTCCACCGGGGGACCGACCTACAATGAGCAGTTCTTC